This TCR beta chain was profiled in a study of beta chain features in type 1 diabetes. Study results and limitations: TCRB CDR3s were moderately but significantly shorter in Type 1 diabetes patients in all four CD4+ subsets. A potential PCR bias toward shorter templates would be equal in patient and control samples. Compared to healthy donors, patients appeared to have naive, central memory and Treg TCRB repertoires that were more alike.

One heparinised draw, averaging about 116 mL, was taken per donor. The authors obtained over 98% purity in all sorted populations. V was clipped by 4 bases and J by 0 bases, with 6 bases between them. CDR1 is SQVTM, CDR2 ANQGSEA, per germline. This CDR3 is built from 12 residues. This clone was seen a handful of times. Its specificity is not known. The sample contains more than one DNA sequence encoding this CDR3. Sequenced material consisted of expressed TCRB transcripts (all of the isolated RNA was reverse transcribed). The assay was immunoSEQ multiplex PCR, and TCRdb's table has in-frame clones only and misses some. The sample holds about 660,000 clones, around 15% seen once.

Sequenced material: naive CD4+ T cells from blood. The chain has TRBV29-1 and TRBJ2-5; D call uncertain. This TCR was recovered from a man between 18 and 35 years old with type 1 diabetes. The CDR3: CSVAEYQETQYF. DNA for the CDR3: TGCAGCGTTGCCGAGTACCAAGAGACCCAGTACTTC.